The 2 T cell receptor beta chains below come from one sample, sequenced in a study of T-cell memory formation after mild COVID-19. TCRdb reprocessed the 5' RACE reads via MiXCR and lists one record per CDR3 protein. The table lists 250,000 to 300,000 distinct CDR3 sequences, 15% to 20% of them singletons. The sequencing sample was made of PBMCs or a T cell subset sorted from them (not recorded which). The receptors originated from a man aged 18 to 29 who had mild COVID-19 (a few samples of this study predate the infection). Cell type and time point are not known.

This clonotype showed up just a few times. The CDR3 DNA follows: TGTGCCATCCAAAGGACCTCTGGGGCCAACGTCCTGACTTTC. Translating it yields CAIQRTSGANVLTF. The chain joins TRBV10-3 to TRBJ2-6; D call uncertain. The V gene lost 8 bases and the J gene lost 0 bases, with 8 bases spanning the gap. Germline V CDR1 and CDR2: ENHRY, SYGVKD. This CDR3 is 14 amino acids long.

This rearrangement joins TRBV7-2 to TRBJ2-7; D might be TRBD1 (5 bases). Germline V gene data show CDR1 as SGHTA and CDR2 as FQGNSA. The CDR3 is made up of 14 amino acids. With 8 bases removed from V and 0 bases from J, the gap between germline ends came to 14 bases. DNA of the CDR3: TGTGCCAGCCGAACAGGTTATAGCTCCTACGAGCAGTACTTC. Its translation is CASRTGYSSYEQYF.